The entry below describes one T cell receptor (beta chain). The antigen remains undetermined. All TRB cDNA libraries came from 5' RACE performed with UMI labels. TCRdb re-called the 5' RACE reads and gives one entry per CDR3 protein, without DNA. Here the sample table reports 100,000 to 150,000 distinct CDR3 sequences. This sample is drawn from a study of CXCR3-negative and CXCR3-positive naive CD8 T cells. Those CD8+ T cells considered naive were CD45RO-CCR7+CD27+CD95-. Germline V gene data show CDR1 as MNHEY and CDR2 as SVGAGI. The CDR3 contains 15 residues. Regarding the study as a whole: Freshly isolated PBMCs were used in most assays, given partial CXCR3 loss after freezing.

V is TRBV6-5 and J is TRBJ2-7; TCRdb's D call, TRBD2, is unchecked because there is no DNA. This sequence was found in a human donor in good health. Some clones in this sample may be carry-over from other donors' samples. The sample comprised naive CXCR3- CD8+ T cells from blood. Described subset: CD45RO-CCR7+CD27+CD95- naive CD8+ T cells lacking CXCR3 (TNR3-). The CDR3 region is CASSYSFQRSYEQYF.